The clone carrying this T cell receptor (beta chain) was detected a few times. No antigen is known for it. Trimming stripped 4 bases from V and 3 bases from J, with 9 bases between. Germline V gene data show CDR1 as SGHAT and CDR2 as FQDESV (reference sequence). The CDR3 runs to 13 residues. The data are from a study of T cell repertoires in cytomegalovirus infection. On the study more broadly: An indication of both CMV infection and matching HLA type came from public TCR beta signatures. Study-level points and caveats: HLA-C-restricted, CMV-specific TCR beta clonotypes were dominant ex vivo.

TCRdb independently ran MiXCR on the reads; one entry per CDR3 protein. The sample consists of approximately 160,000 distinct CDR3 sequences, roughly a sixth of them appearing once. The chain carries TRBV11-1 and TRBJ1-1; TRBD1 is a possible D gene (6 bases). Specimen: CD8+ T cells from PBMCs. The TCR originated in a human donor in good health (CMV status not recorded). Some clones in this sample may be carry-over from other donors' samples. The CDR3 here is CASSSTGYTEAFF. In nucleotides, the CDR3 is TGTGCCAGCAGCTCGACAGGCTACACTGAAGCTTTCTTT.